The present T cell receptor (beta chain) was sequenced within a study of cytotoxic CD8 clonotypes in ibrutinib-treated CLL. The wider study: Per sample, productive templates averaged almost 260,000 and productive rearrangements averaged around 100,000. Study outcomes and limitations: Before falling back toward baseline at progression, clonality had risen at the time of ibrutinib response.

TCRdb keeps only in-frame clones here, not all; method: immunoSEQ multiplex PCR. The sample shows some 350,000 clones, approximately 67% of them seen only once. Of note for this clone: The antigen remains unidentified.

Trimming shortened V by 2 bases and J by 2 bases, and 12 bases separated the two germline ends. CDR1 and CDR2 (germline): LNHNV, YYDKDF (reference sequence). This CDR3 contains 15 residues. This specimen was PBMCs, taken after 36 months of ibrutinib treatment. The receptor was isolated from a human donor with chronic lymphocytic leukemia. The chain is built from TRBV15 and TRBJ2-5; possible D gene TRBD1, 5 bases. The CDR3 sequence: CATSRKGVGQETQYF. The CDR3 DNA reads TGTGCCACCAGCAGAAAAGGGGTGGGTCAAGAGACCCAGTACTTC.